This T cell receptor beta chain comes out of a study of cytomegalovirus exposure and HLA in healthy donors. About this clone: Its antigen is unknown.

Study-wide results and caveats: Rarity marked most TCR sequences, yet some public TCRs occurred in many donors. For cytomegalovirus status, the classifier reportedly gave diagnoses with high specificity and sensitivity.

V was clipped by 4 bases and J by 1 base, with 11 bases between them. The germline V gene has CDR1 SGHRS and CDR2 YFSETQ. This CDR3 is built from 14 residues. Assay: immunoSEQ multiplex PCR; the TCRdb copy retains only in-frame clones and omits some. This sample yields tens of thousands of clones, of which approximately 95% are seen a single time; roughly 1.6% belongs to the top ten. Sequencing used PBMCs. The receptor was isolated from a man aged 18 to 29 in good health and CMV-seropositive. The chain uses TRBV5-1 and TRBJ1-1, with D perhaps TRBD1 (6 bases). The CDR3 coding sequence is TGCGCCAGCAGCCCGACAGGATCGAACACTGAAGCTTTCTTT. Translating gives CASSPTGSNTEAFF.